Listed here are 9 T cell receptor beta chains from one sample, sequenced in a study of T cell changes during pregnancy in multiple sclerosis. Sequencing used immunoSEQ multiplex PCR; TCRdb keeps in-frame clones, though not all of them. Of 93,000 or so clones in the sample, 92% were seen once. This sample comprised peripheral blood, obtained after pregnancy. The source of these receptors is a female donor with multiple sclerosis, enrolled in a pregnancy study.

This chain uses TRBV2 with TRBJ1-3; D ambiguous. The germline gives CDR1 SNHLY, CDR2 FYNNEI. V was cut by 2 bases and J by 0 bases, with 14 bases left in between. CDR3 length: 17 amino acids. CDR3 DNA: TGTGCCAGCAGTGAACCTGGACTCCAGAGCTCTGGAAACACCATATATTTT. It yields the protein CASSEPGLQSSGNTIYF.

The chain joins TRBV2 to TRBJ2-7, with 8 positions matching TRBD1. Germline V gene sequence: CDR1 SNHLY, CDR2 FYNNEI. The CDR3 is 13 amino acids. Trimming took 6 bases from V and 3 from J; bases not matched to a gene: 4. The CDR3 sequence: CASRAGQGYEQYF. The CDR3 DNA reads TGTGCCAGCAGGGCCGGACAGGGCTACGAGCAGTACTTC. The full variable domain, in which reference TRBV2 and TRBJ2-7 provide the parts outside the CDR3, is EPEVTQTPSHQVTQMGQEVILRCVPISNHLYFYWYRQILGQKVEFLVSFYNNEISEKSEIFDDQFSVERPDGSNFTLKIRSTKLEDSAMYFCASRAGQGYEQYFGPGTRLTVT.

The rearrangement uses TRBV18 and TRBJ1-2, with D hard to call. The CDR3 consists of 14 residues. Trimming shortened V by 6 bases and J by 4 bases, and 15 bases separated the two germline ends. Germline V CDR1 and CDR2: KGHSH, LQKENI. DNA for the CDR3: TGTGCCAGCTCGCCGGACTCCGAGGGCTATGGCTACACCTTC. This sequence encodes CASSPDSEGYGYTF.

This rearrangement joins TRBV28 to TRBJ1-4, with a tentative D call TRBD1 (6 bases). The ends were cut back, 2 bases at V and 5 bases at J, with 12 bases in the middle. The CDR3 runs to 15 residues. Germline-derived CDR1 and CDR2 are MDHEN and SYDVKM. CDR3 bases: TGTGCCAGCAGTTTAGTGACAGGACGGAATGAAAAACTGTTTTTT. Amino acid sequence: CASSLVTGRNEKLFF. The variable domain in full, completed from reference TRBV28 and TRBJ1-4, reads DVKVTQSSRYLVKRTGEKVFLECVQDMDHENMFWYRQDPGLGLRLIYFSYDVKMKEKGDIPEGYSVSREKKERFSLILESASTNQTSMYLCASSLVTGRNEKLFFGSGTQLSVL.

The chain combines TRBV2 with TRBJ1-3, with TRBD1 matching over 7 bases. The V segment lost 7 bases and the J segment 0 bases; nucleotides outside the gene matches: 3. Germline CDR1 SNHLY, CDR2 FYNNEI. The CDR3 sequence is 14 residues long. For the CDR3, the DNA is TGTGCCAGCATACGACAGGGCTCTGGAAACACCATATATTTT. Its translation: CASIRQGSGNTIYF.

The gene calls are TRBV7-3 and TRBJ1-1; 7 bases align to TRBD1. This CDR3 is built from 13 residues. Germline V CDR1 and CDR2: SGHTA, FQGTGA. V gave up 2 bases and J gave up 11 bases; unmatched junction bases: 8. Here the CDR3 reads CASSLGQGDIAFF. CDR3 nucleotides: TGTGCCAGCAGCTTAGGGCAGGGGGACATCGCTTTCTTT.

This CDR3 is CASSGIRSGGDTQYF. Here the CDR3 DNA reads TGCGCCAGCAGCGGGATCAGGAGCGGGGGGGATACGCAGTATTTT. The V gene is TRBV4-3, the J gene TRBJ2-3; the match to TRBD2 covers 9 bases. Per germline, CDR1 LGHNA and CDR2 YSLEER. The length of the CDR3 is 15 residues. Trimming removed 5 bases from V and 6 bases from J; junction bases left unmatched: 9.

CDR3 sequence: CASSIDWTGEANYGYTF. CDR3 in DNA: TGTGCCAGTAGTATAGATTGGACAGGAGAAGCTAACTATGGCTACACCTTC. V usage is TRBV19 and J usage is TRBJ1-2; 7 bases fit TRBD1. CDR1 and CDR2 from the germline V gene are LNHDA and SQIVND (reference sequence). The junction had 7 bases not matched to a gene; V was cut back by 0 bases and J by 0 bases. This CDR3 region has 17 residues.

This clone showed up just a few times. The chain is built from TRBV28 and TRBJ1-1, with D possibly matching TRBD1 (6 bases). The germline gives CDR1 MDHEN, CDR2 SYDVKM. The CDR3 spans 13 residues. V lost 5 bases and J 10 bases, leaving 17 bases between the germline ends. Written as DNA, the CDR3 is TGTGCCAGCAGTAGGGTCGGGGGGCGAACAGCTTTCTTT. Residues: CASSRVGGRTAFF.